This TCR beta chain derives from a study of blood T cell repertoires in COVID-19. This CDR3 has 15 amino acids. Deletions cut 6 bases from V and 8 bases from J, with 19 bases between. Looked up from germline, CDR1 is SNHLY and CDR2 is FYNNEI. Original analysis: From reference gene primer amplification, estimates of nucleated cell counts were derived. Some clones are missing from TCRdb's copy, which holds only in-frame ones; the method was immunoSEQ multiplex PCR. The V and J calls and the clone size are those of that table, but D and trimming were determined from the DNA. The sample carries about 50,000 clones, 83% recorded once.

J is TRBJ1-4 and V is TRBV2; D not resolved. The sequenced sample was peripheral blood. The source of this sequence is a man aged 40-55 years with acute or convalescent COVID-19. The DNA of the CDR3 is TGTGCCAGCAGCCCAGCGGGAATTGGTGGAGAAAAACTGTTTTTT. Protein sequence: CASSPAGIGGEKLFF.